This section outlines one T cell receptor beta chain sequence together with its context. Its cognate antigen is unknown. The data derive from a study of cytomegalovirus exposure and HLA in healthy donors. Whole-study results and caveats: Associated with cytomegalovirus, according to the listing, were approximately 160 TCR beta chains.

With 6 bases removed from V and 1 base from J, the gap between germline ends came to 9 bases. The germline V gene has CDR1 SNHLY and CDR2 FYNNEI. The CDR3 loop spans 13 amino acids. Amplification used 60 Vbeta primers and 13 Jbeta primers. Produced via immunoSEQ multiplex PCR; TCRdb's table is partial and in-frame only. Of around 180,000 clones in the sample, 60% to 85% were seen once. The V and J genes are TRBV2 and TRBJ1-1; D is undetermined. The TCR sequence derives from a woman aged 40 to 50 in good health and CMV-seronegative. Sequencing input: PBMCs. For the CDR3, the DNA is TGTGCCAGCAGGGAGACGGAGAACACTGAAGCTTTCTTT. This sequence encodes CASRETENTEAFF.